Listed below are T cell receptor beta chains from one sample, sequenced in a study of T cell repertoires in cytomegalovirus infection. Antigens for these TCRs are unknown. TCRdb re-called the reads with MiXCR, one entry per CDR3 protein. Altogether fewer than 850,000 distinct CDR3 sequences are present, 25% to 35% being singletons, with the ten largest covering about an eighth. The sample was cultured CD8+ T cells from PBMCs, taken from culture after CMV antigen stimulation. The receptors come from a human donor in good health (CMV status not recorded). Some clones in this sample may be carry-over from other donors' samples. Both conserved end residues are part of each CDR3. Each record gives: D gene, clone size, V gene, CDR3 length, J gene, CDR3 DNA, CDR3 protein. D genes are given only for firm matches. Only part of the rows carry a size: once, few, many, or a class if the clone is expanded.

D gene: .
clone size: .
V gene: TRBV19
CDR3 length: 18
J gene: TRBJ2-1
CDR3 DNA: TGTGCCAGTAGTTCGCCTGGGGCCCCGGGAATAGTCTACAATGAGCAGTTCTTC
CDR3 protein: CASSSPGAPGIVYNEQFF

D gene: .
clone size: many
V gene: TRBV7-8
CDR3 length: 16
J gene: TRBJ1-2
CDR3 DNA: TGTGCCAGCAGCTTAGGAGGGGCCGGAGGCTACTATGGCTACACCTTC
CDR3 protein: CASSLGGAGGYYGYTF

D gene: TRBD1
clone size: few
V gene: TRBV7-9
CDR3 length: 15
J gene: TRBJ2-5
CDR3 DNA: TGTGCCAGCAGCTTAACCGGGACAGTACTCGGGACCCAGTACTTC
CDR3 protein: CASSLTGTVLGTQYF

D gene: .
clone size: few
V gene: TRBV27
CDR3 length: 14
J gene: TRBJ1-5
CDR3 DNA: TGTGCCAGCAGTTTCCAGGGAGACCATCAGCCCCAGCATTTT
CDR3 protein: CASSFQGDHQPQHF

D gene: .
clone size: .
V gene: TRBV19
CDR3 length: 18
J gene: TRBJ2-6
CDR3 DNA: TGTGCCAGTAGTATAGATTTGGGACACCACTCTGGGGCCAACGTCCTGACTTTC
CDR3 protein: CASSIDLGHHSGANVLTF

D gene: .
clone size: few
V gene: TRBV4-3
CDR3 length: 15
J gene: TRBJ1-1
CDR3 DNA: TGCGCCAGCAGCCAAGATCTATGGGCCACCACTGAAGCTTTCTTT
CDR3 protein: CASSQDLWATTEAFF

D gene: .
clone size: .
V gene: TRBV27
CDR3 length: 15
J gene: TRBJ2-3
CDR3 DNA: TGTGCCAGCAGTTTTTGGCAGGGAGTAACAGATACGCAGTATTTT
CDR3 protein: CASSFWQGVTDTQYF

D gene: .
clone size: few
V gene: TRBV7-2
CDR3 length: 15
J gene: TRBJ2-1
CDR3 DNA: TGTGCCAGCAGCCCGAAAGAGCGGGCCTACAATGAGCAGTTCTTC
CDR3 protein: CASSPKERAYNEQFF

D gene: .
clone size: .
V gene: TRBV7-3
CDR3 length: 14
J gene: TRBJ2-5
CDR3 DNA: TGTGCCAGCAGCCCCCCAGCGTACCAAGAGACCCAGTACTTC
CDR3 protein: CASSPPAYQETQYF

D gene: TRBD1
clone size: .
V gene: TRBV27
CDR3 length: 17
J gene: TRBJ2-1
CDR3 DNA: TGTGCCGGCAGTTTATGGAGCGGGACAGGGGTCTACAATGAGCAGTTCTTC
CDR3 protein: CAGSLWSGTGVYNEQFF

D gene: .
clone size: .
V gene: TRBV2
CDR3 length: 13
J gene: TRBJ1-1
CDR3 DNA: TGTGCCAGCCCTCTCCGCGGGGGCACTGAAGCTTTCTTT
CDR3 protein: CASPLRGGTEAFF